This T cell receptor (beta chain) was recorded in a study of post-analysis software for immune sequencing data. Study-wide results and limits: Co-batched samples clustered tightly together by F measure. There were five TRBV segments more frequent in patients than controls, and TRBV5-6, TRBV5-1 and TRBV20-1 were among them.

The CDR3 spans 15 residues. Germline V gene lookup returns CDR1 DFQATT and CDR2 SNEGSKA (reference sequence). After removal of 3 bases from V and 3 bases from J, the junction contained 8 bases not matched to a gene. With respect to this clonotype: The target antigen is unknown.

The authors incorporated unique molecular identifiers into the TCR beta cDNA libraries. TCRdb fed the PCR reads into MiXCR, producing one record per CDR3 protein. The data show about 540,000 distinct CDR3 sequences, with roughly 34% seen just once and about 6% held by the top ten. V usage is TRBV20-1 and J usage is TRBJ1-1; 9 bases agree with TRBD1. The sequence was collected from a girl between 2 and 17 years old with multiple sclerosis. Sequenced sample: blood. CDR3 DNA: TGCAGTGCTAGCGTTCGGGACAGGGCTTACACTGAAGCTTTCTTT. Translation gives CSASVRDRAYTEAFF.